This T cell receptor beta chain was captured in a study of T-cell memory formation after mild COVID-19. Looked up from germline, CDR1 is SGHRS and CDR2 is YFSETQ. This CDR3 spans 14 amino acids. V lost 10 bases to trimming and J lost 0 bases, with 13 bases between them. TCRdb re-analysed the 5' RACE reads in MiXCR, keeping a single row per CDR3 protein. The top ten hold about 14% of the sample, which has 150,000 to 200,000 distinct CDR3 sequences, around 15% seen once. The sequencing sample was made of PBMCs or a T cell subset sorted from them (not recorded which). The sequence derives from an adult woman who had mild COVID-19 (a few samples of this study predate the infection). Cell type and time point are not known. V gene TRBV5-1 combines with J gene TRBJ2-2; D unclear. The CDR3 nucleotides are TGCGCCTGGTCAGGACGCCCGAACACCGGGGAGCTGTTTTTT. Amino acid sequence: CAWSGRPNTGELFF.